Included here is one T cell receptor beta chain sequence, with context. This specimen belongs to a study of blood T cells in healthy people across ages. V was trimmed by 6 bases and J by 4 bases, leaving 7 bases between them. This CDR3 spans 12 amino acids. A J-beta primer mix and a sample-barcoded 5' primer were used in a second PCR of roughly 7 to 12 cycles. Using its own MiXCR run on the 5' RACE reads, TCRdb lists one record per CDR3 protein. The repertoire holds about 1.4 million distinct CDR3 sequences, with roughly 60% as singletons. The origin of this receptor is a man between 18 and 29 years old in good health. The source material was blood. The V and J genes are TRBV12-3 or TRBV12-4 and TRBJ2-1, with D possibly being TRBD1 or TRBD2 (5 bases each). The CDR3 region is CASRGEYNEQFF. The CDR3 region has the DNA TGTGCCAGCAGGGGGGAGTACAATGAGCAGTTCTTC.